Listed here is a single T cell receptor (beta chain). Antigen specificity is unknown. The source of the sample is a study of T cells in Graves' hyperthyroidism and ophthalmopathy. Overall study results and limits: Most thyroid clonotypes that were expanded above 0.001 also turned up in blood. The authors' 13 V-J model separated ophthalmopathy from stable hyperthyroidism.

RNA transcripts yielded amplified TCR beta CDR3 regions. HTBI primers were the set used in a first-round RT-PCR of the TCR CDR3. Each CDR3 protein is one row after TCRdb ran MiXCR on the multiplex PCR reads. The profile shows hundreds of thousands of distinct CDR3 sequences, 46% of them singletons. Uncontrolled infection, other autoimmune disease, pregnancy or lactation led to exclusion. Germline-derived CDR1 and CDR2 are SQVTM and ANQGSEA. The CDR3 spans 12 residues. V lost 8 bases to trimming and J lost 1 base, with 9 bases between them. The V gene is TRBV29-1, the J gene TRBJ1-3; D might be TRBD1 (5 bases). This clonotype originated in a young woman with Graves' hyperthyroidism. Sequencing was done on a sample of peripheral blood or thyroid tissue (not recorded which). For the CDR3, the DNA is TGCAGCTCCCGGGGGTCTGGAAACACCATATATTTT. Translated, it gives CSSRGSGNTIYF.